This TCR beta chain originates from a study of T cells after yellow fever vaccination. General study points: Most primary-vaccination clones recurred post-booster (more than 95% CD4, roughly 90% CD8). Repertoires obtained by FACS sorting could include abundant clonotypes that entered as contaminants from the bulk population.

This clonotype appeared a few times. Its specificity is not known. Conversion of TCR transcripts into cDNA relied on 5'RACE template switching, which added a universal primer site and UMIs. TCRdb ran MiXCR on the 5' RACE reads and lists one entry per CDR3 protein. The sample has 450,000 to 550,000 distinct CDR3 sequences, 20% to 25% seen once. Germline CDR1 is ENHRY and CDR2 is SYGVKD. V lost 10 bases to trimming and J lost 4 bases; unmatched junction nucleotides: 14. This CDR3 contains 16 residues. The TCR originated in a man younger than 30 who received the YFV17D yellow fever vaccine. The sample consisted of PBMCs, taken roughly 20 days after the first yellow fever vaccination. This chain joins TRBV10-3 and TRBJ2-2; 8 nucleotides agree with TRBD2. The CDR3 loop reads CATKAGVSFGTGELFF. In DNA form, the CDR3 reads TGTGCCACCAAAGCGGGGGTTTCCTTTGGCACCGGGGAGCTGTTTTTT.